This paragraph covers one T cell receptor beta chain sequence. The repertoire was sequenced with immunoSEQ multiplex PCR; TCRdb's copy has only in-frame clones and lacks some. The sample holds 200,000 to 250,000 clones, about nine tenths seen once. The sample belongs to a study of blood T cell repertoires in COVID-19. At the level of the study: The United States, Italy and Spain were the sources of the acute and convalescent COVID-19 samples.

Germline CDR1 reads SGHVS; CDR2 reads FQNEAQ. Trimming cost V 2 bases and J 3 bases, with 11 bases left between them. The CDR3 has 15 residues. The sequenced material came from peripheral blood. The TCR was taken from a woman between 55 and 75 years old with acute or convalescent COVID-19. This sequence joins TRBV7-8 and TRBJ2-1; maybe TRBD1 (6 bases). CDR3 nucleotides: TGTGCCAGCAGCTTACAGGGGATTGTCTACAATGAGCAGTTCTTC. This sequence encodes CASSLQGIVYNEQFF.